This T cell receptor beta chain was documented in a study of T cells after yellow fever vaccination. Study results and limitations: Contaminants from the bulk population, in the form of abundant clonotypes, could be found in FACS-sorted repertoires. Weaker in magnitude, the secondary response showed a faster peak on day 5 versus 15.

A few counts support this clonotype. The antigen is not known. The CDR3 runs 15 residues. Deletions cut 5 bases from V and 4 bases from J, with 16 bases between. Germline-derived CDR1 and CDR2 are SGHVS and FNYEAQ. In making TCR cDNA, 5'RACE template switching added a universal primer site and UMIs to it. TCRdb re-called the 5' RACE reads with MiXCR, one entry per CDR3 protein. The sample carries roughly 500,000 distinct CDR3 sequences, approximately 21% recorded once. The chain combines TRBV7-6 with TRBJ2-3; D perhaps matches TRBD2 (6 bases). Sequences were derived from PBMCs, sampled 15 days after the yellow fever booster vaccination. This TCR was sampled from a man aged 25 to 40 who received the YFV17D yellow fever vaccine. Here the CDR3 DNA reads TGTGCCAGCAGCCCGCGGGACCACGGGGCAGATACGCAGTATTTT. This encodes CASSPRDHGADTQYF.